This T cell receptor (beta chain) was identified in a study of T cell changes during pregnancy in multiple sclerosis (dated 2019 in TCRdb). General notes on the study: Changes in the T cell repertoire over the course of pregnancy were examined in this study in women with multiple sclerosis.

Libraries were built with the immunoSEQ multiplex PCR assay. What TCRdb holds here is the immuneACCESS table cut down to in-frame rearrangements. Part of the clones is not present; checked against another copy, under half of the missing clones reflect an unresolved V gene, and the others are unexplained. Recorded for this sample are roughly 49,000 clones; just under 95% of them occurred a single time. In total, the top ten clones hold around 3.9% of the sample. Per the germline V gene, SGDLS is the CDR1 and YYNGEE is the CDR2. The CDR3 covers 11 residues, taking in both the cysteine and the phenylalanine. Just the 33-base CDR3 DNA is kept, in frame starting at base 1. Trimming takes 4 bases from V and 6 bases from J, and the germline ends sit 8 bases apart. Comment on this clone: Which antigen it targets is not known. No much larger clone is present one base from it, and per-base qualities are unavailable.

The sample here was CD8+ T cells from peripheral blood mononuclear cells, taken after pregnancy. The rearranged chain carries TRBV9 and TRBJ2-7; the D gene identity is not certain. This receptor was taken from a female donor with multiple sclerosis, enrolled in a pregnancy study. The nucleotides read TGTGCCAGCAGCCTCCGAGGCGAGCAGTACTTC. Its protein reads: CASSLRGEQYF.